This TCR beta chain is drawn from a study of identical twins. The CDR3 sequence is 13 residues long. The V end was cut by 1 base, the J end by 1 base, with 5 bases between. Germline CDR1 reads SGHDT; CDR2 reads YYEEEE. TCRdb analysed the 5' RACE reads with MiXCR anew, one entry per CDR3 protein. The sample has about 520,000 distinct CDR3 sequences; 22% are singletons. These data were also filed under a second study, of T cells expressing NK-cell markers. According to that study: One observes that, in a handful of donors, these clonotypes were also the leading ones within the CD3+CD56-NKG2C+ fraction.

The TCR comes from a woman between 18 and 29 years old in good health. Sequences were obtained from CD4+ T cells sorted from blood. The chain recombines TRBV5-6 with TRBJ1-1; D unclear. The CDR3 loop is CASSLHQNTEAFF. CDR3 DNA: TGTGCCAGCAGCTTGCACCAGAACACTGAAGCTTTCTTT.